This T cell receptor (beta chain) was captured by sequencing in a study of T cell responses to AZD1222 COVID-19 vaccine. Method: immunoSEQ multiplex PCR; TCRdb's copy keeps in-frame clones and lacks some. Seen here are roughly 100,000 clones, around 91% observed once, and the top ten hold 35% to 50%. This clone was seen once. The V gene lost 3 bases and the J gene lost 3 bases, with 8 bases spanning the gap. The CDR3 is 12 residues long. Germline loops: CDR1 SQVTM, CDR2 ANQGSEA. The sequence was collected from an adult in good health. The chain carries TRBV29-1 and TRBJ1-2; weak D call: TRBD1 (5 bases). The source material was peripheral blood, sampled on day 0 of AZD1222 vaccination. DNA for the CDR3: TGCAGCGTTGAGGGCAGGGACTATGGCTACACCTTC. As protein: CSVEGRDYGYTF.